The 23 T cell receptor beta chains in this list originate from one sample, sequenced in a study of shared clonotypes between healthy human individuals. The method was immunoSEQ multiplex PCR; TCRdb's version includes in-frame clones alone and lacks a portion of them. Among approximately 510,000 clones listed, 79% were seen once. The sequenced sample was PBMCs. The receptors shown here come from a woman in her thirties or forties in good health. Some clones in this sample may be carry-over from other donors' samples.

This sequence joins TRBV9 and TRBJ2-7; TRBD2 aligns across 7 bases. The V segment lost 0 bases and the J segment 6 bases; nucleotides outside the gene matches: 9. The CDR3 contains 15 residues. Germline values: CDR1 SGDLS, CDR2 YYNGEE. The CDR3 coding sequence is TGTGCCAGCAGCGTAGACGGGGGGAGAGGCCGCGAGCAGTACTTC. Translating it yields CASSVDGGRGREQYF.

V gene TRBV11-2 combines with J gene TRBJ2-3, with 11 bases aligning to TRBD2. CDR3 length: 19 amino acids. The junction had 18 bases not matched to a gene; V was cut back by 5 bases and J by 5 bases. Looked up from germline, CDR1 is SGHAT and CDR2 is FQNNGV. The CDR3, as DNA: TGTGCCAGCAGCAACAGACAGGGAGGGGTAGCGGGAGGGCAAGATACGCAGTATTTT. It yields the protein CASSNRQGGVAGGQDTQYF.

This clone was detected once. This sequence joins TRBV9 and TRBJ2-3, with 7 positions matching TRBD2. CDR1 SGDLS and CDR2 YYNGEE come from the germline V gene. The CDR3 covers 15 residues. Germline trimming cut 0 bases from V and 7 bases from J; bases unmatched to any gene: 8. CDR3 coding DNA: TGTGCCAGCAGCGTAGAGAGCGGGGCCCGATATACGCAGTATTTT. Translating gives CASSVESGARYTQYF.

The chain has TRBV9 and TRBJ1-1; the D is unclear. Trimming pared 4 bases from V and 0 bases from J, leaving 10 bases between. Germline V lookup: CDR1 SGDLS, CDR2 YYNGEE. This CDR3 contains 14 residues. The CDR3 protein is CASSPRALNTEAFF. For the CDR3, the DNA is TGTGCCAGCAGCCCCCGGGCGTTGAACACTGAAGCTTTCTTT.

V usage is TRBV12-5 and J usage is TRBJ1-1; a possible D gene is TRBD1 (6 bases). V was trimmed by 3 bases and J by 0 bases, leaving 11 bases between them. Germline CDR1 and CDR2: LGHNT and FRNRAP. The CDR3 is 15 amino acids. CDR3 nucleotides: TGTGCTAGTGGTTTCGACAGGTTCATGAACACTGAAGCTTTCTTT. This encodes CASGFDRFMNTEAFF.

The gene calls are TRBV7-6 and TRBJ2-5, with D possibly TRBD2 on 5 matching bases. Trimming stripped 5 bases from V and 0 bases from J, with 7 bases between. This CDR3 is built from 13 residues. Germline V gene lookup returns CDR1 SGHVS and CDR2 FNYEAQ. In DNA form, the CDR3 reads TGTGCCAGCAGCCTGACTAACCAAGAGACCCAGTACTTC. Translated: CASSLTNQETQYF. Supplemented by reference TRBV7-6 and TRBJ2-5, the full variable domain reads GAGVSQSPRYKVTKRGQDVALRCDPISGHVSLYWYRQALGQGPEFLTYFNYEAQQDKSGLPNDRFSAERPEGSISTLTIQRTEQRDSAMYRCASSLTNQETQYFGPGTRLLVL.

V usage is TRBV19 and J usage is TRBJ2-1; D is unresolved. The CDR3 spans 13 residues. V was shortened by 7 bases and J by 14 bases, with 21 bases between the two germline ends. Germline V gene sequence: CDR1 LNHDA, CDR2 SQIVND (reference sequence). Written as DNA, the CDR3 is TGTGCCAGTACCCCCGCTCGAGGAGAACGGGAGTTCTTC. It specifies CASTPARGEREFF. Complete variable domain (other parts from reference TRBV19 and TRBJ2-1): DGGITQSPKYLFRKEGQNVTLSCEQNLNHDAMYWYRQDPGQGLRLIYYSQIVNDFQKGDIAEGYSVSREKKESFPLTVTSAQKNPTAFYLCASTPARGEREFFGPGTRLTVL.

Comment on this clone: The likely explanation is a read error, given a far larger clone one base away. Other DNA sequences in this sample translate to the same CDR3. V and J are TRBV5-1 and TRBJ1-1; TRBD1 matches at 7 bases. There are 14 residues in the CDR3. Germline CDR1 and CDR2: SGHRS and YFSETQ. The CDR3 loop is CASSRLTGNTEAFF. The CDR3 DNA is TGCGCCAGCAGCAGGCTGACAGGGAACACCGAAGCTTTCTTT.

The chain recombines TRBV19 with TRBJ1-2; 9 positions match TRBD1. CDR1 is LNHDA and CDR2 is SQIVND in the germline V gene (reference sequence). V gave up 3 bases and J gave up 10 bases; unmatched junction bases: 6. This CDR3 is built from 13 residues. This CDR3 is CASSIRTGEYYTF. DNA for the CDR3: TGTGCCAGTAGTATCCGGACAGGGGAATACTACACCTTC.

This clone was seen once. V and J are TRBV28 and TRBJ1-6; 12 bases map to TRBD1. This CDR3 has 14 residues. In germline, CDR1 is MDHEN, CDR2 SYDVKM. J lost 11 bases, V lost 2 bases, and 1 base had no gene match. CDR3 region: CASSLGTGGTPLHF. The CDR3 DNA follows: TGTGCCAGCAGTTTAGGGACAGGGGGCACACCCCTCCACTTT.

To note about this clone: One end of the junction does not line up with germline, which may come from a read error. This chain uses TRBV2 with TRBJ2-1, with 7 positions matching TRBD1. This CDR3 is built from 15 residues. Germline V gene sequence: CDR1 SNHLY, CDR2 FYNNEI. CDR3: CASREGTAVSNEQFF. In DNA, the CDR3 is TGTGCCAGCAGAGAAGGGACAGCCGTCAGCAATGAGCAGTTCTTC.

The chain joins TRBV7-3 to TRBJ2-2; a weak D match, TRBD1 (6 bases). V dropped 5 bases and J dropped 6 bases, with 16 bases sitting between them. The V gene's germline CDR1 is SGHTA and CDR2 FQGTGA. The CDR3 runs to 15 residues. CDR3 DNA: TGTGCCAGCAGCCTTCGTCAGGGGCAGGCCGGGGAGCTGTTTTTT. Translating gives CASSLRQGQAGELFF.

This sequence joins TRBV28 and TRBJ1-2; TRBD1 matches at 8 bases. The junction had 8 bases not matched to a gene; V was cut back by 6 bases and J by 2 bases. Per the germline V gene, CDR1 is MDHEN and CDR2 is SYDVKM. The CDR3 extends over 15 amino acids. The CDR3 here is CASSLYQGANYGYTF. The CDR3, as DNA: TGTGCCAGCAGCCTATATCAGGGGGCGAACTATGGCTACACCTTC.

V usage is TRBV27 and J usage is TRBJ2-7; 9 bases line up with TRBD2. This CDR3 comprises 16 residues. CDR1 is MNHEY and CDR2 is SMNVEV in the germline V gene (reference sequence). V gave up 4 bases and J gave up 0 bases; unmatched junction bases: 7. The CDR3 loop is CASSSPHSGSSYEQYF. The CDR3 DNA sequence: TGTGCCAGCAGTTCCCCCCATAGCGGGAGCTCCTACGAGCAGTACTTC.

This clone has a count of ten or more. The chain couples TRBV5-6 to TRBJ1-2; a possible D gene is TRBD1 (5 bases). Germline CDR1 and CDR2: SGHDT and YYEEEE. Trimming stripped 0 bases from V and 4 bases from J, with 16 bases between. This CDR3 spans 16 amino acids. DNA for the CDR3: TGTGCCAGCAGCTTGGGATGGGCGTCGGGGGGCTATGGCTACACCTTC. Translation gives CASSLGWASGGYGYTF.

The chain links TRBV19 to TRBJ1-4; D unresolved. The germline V gene encodes CDR1 LNHDA and CDR2 SQIVND (reference sequence). Between the trimmed V and J ends, which lost 5 bases and 5 bases, there was a span of 12 bases. This CDR3 contains 14 residues. The CDR3 reads CASSGVRRNEKLFF. The CDR3 DNA sequence: TGTGCCAGTAGTGGGGTCAGGAGGAATGAAAAACTGTTTTTT.

The rearrangement uses TRBV28 and TRBJ1-5; 7 bases are a match to TRBD1. The J segment lost 5 bases and the V segment lost 1 base, leaving 8 bases of the junction unmatched. The CDR3 loop spans 16 amino acids. Germline V CDR1 and CDR2: MDHEN, SYDVKM. The CDR3: CASSLSSKGAYQPQHF. The CDR3 DNA reads TGTGCCAGCAGTTTATCATCGAAGGGGGCCTATCAGCCCCAGCATTTT.

V is TRBV5-1 and J is TRBJ2-1; TRBD2 agrees at 7 bases. The V gene's germline CDR1 is SGHRS and CDR2 YFSETQ. CDR3 length: 15 residues. The J segment lost 7 bases and the V segment lost 0 bases, leaving 7 bases of the junction unmatched. The CDR3, as DNA: TGCGCCAGCAGCTTGGCTGACGGGAGGAGTAATGAGCAGTTCTTC. It yields the protein CASSLADGRSNEQFF. The full variable domain, in which reference TRBV5-1 and TRBJ2-1 provide the parts outside the CDR3, is KAGVTQTPRYLIKTRGQQVTLSCSPISGHRSVSWYQQTPGQGLQFLFEYFSETQRNKGNFPGRFSGRQFSNSRSEMNVSTLELGDSALYLCASSLADGRSNEQFFGPGTRLTVL.

The genes are TRBV28 and TRBJ2-5, with TRBD1 matching 9 bases. Germline V gene lookup returns CDR1 MDHEN and CDR2 SYDVKM. V was clipped by 3 bases and J by 0 bases; unmatched bases: 23. The CDR3 is 22 amino acids. CDR3 sequence: CASSFGFGGLTGGQVYQETQYF. DNA of the CDR3: TGTGCCAGCAGTTTTGGATTCGGCGGCCTTACAGGGGGCCAAGTTTACCAAGAGACCCAGTACTTC.

The chain combines TRBV5-6 with TRBJ2-5; D might be TRBD2 (6 bases). TRBJ2-7 explains the end of the DNA better; the J call may be wrong. The CDR3 runs to 13 residues. Germline V gene sequence: CDR1 SGHDT, CDR2 YYEEEE. The CDR3 bases are TGTGCCAGCAGCCGCGGTGGAGGGCGCGAGCAGTACTTC. It codes for CASSRGGGREQYF.

The CDR3 spells CASSPAGGTEAFF. DNA for the CDR3: TGTGCCAGCAGCCCTGCGGGGGGGACTGAAGCTTTCTTT. The chain has TRBV7-3 and TRBJ1-1, with a weak D call TRBD1 (5 bases). CDR1 is SGHTA, CDR2 FQGTGA, per germline. The CDR3 is 13 residues long. Trimming pared 5 bases from V and 5 bases from J, leaving 12 bases between.

This sequence joins TRBV5-5 and TRBJ2-5; perhaps TRBD1 as D (6 bases). Germline lookup yields CDR1 SGHKS and CDR2 YYEKEE (reference sequence). The CDR3 contains 14 residues. The ends were cut back, 4 bases at V and 1 base at J, with 11 bases in the middle. The CDR3 is CASSRQAPQETQYF. For the CDR3, the DNA is TGTGCCAGCAGCAGACAGGCACCCCAAGAGACCCAGTACTTC.

CDR3 DNA sequence: TGTGCCAGCAGCCAACTATCCGGGACTAGCGACACCGGGGAGCTGTTTTTT. The encoded protein is CASSQLSGTSDTGELFF. V is TRBV7-9 and J is TRBJ2-2; 10 bases match TRBD2. CDR1 and CDR2 from the germline V gene are SEHNR and FQNEAQ (reference sequence). Trimming cost V 5 bases and J 3 bases; bases outside gene matches: 9. The CDR3 is 17 residues long.